Listed below are T cell receptor beta chains from one sample, sequenced in a study of shared clonotypes between healthy human individuals. The repertoire was sequenced with immunoSEQ multiplex PCR; TCRdb's copy has only in-frame clones and lacks some. The sample lists 950,000 to 1,100,000 clones, around 74% occurring once. The sample was memory CD4+ T cells sorted from blood. Receptors originate from a man aged 18-30 years in good health. Each CDR3 is given with its conserved first and last residue. Fields, in order: J gene, D gene, V gene, clone size, CDR3 protein, CDR3 DNA. A D gene is named only where the DNA matches it firmly. Clone size is given for some rows only: seen once, a few or many times, or a class if the clone is expanded.

J: TRBJ2-2; D: NA; V: TRBV5-1; size: NA; CDR3: CASSSQGSGGELFF; DNA: TGCGCCAGCAGCTCTCAGGGATCGGGCGGGGAGCTGTTTTTT
J: TRBJ1-5; D: NA; V: TRBV19; size: many; CDR3: CASSTKWSQPQHF; DNA: TGTGCCAGTAGTACGAAATGGAGTCAGCCCCAGCATTTT
J: TRBJ1-4; D: NA; V: TRBV5-1; size: NA; CDR3: CASSPNPGAAKLFF; DNA: TGCGCCAGCAGCCCAAACCCGGGGGCGGCAAAACTGTTTTTT
J: TRBJ1-1; D: NA; V: TRBV5-5; size: NA; CDR3: CASSLAPNTEAFF; DNA: TGTGCCAGCAGCTTGGCCCCGAACACTGAAGCTTTCTTT
J: TRBJ2-6; D: TRBD2; V: TRBV5-1; size: NA; CDR3: CASRGGAGANVLTF; DNA: TGCGCCAGCAGGGGAGGGGCTGGGGCCAACGTCCTGACTTTC
J: TRBJ1-1; D: NA; V: TRBV7-2; size: NA; CDR3: CASSQGMRMGVFF; DNA: TGTGCCAGCAGCCAGGGAATGCGGATGGGGGTTTTCTTT
J: TRBJ1-5; D: TRBD1; V: TRBV19; size: NA; CDR3: CASSDWGGTGGLFSNQPQHF; DNA: TGTGCCAGTAGTGATTGGGGAGGGACAGGGGGGCTGTTCAGCAATCAGCCCCAGCATTTT
J: TRBJ2-1; D: TRBD2; V: TRBV11-2; size: NA; CDR3: CASTQIAGTYNEQFF; DNA: TGTGCCTCTACCCAAATAGCGGGAACTTACAATGAGCAGTTCTTC
J: TRBJ2-5; D: TRBD2; V: TRBV7-2; size: NA; CDR3: CASSLGGRETQYF; DNA: TGTGCCAGCAGCTTGGGGGGGAGAGAGACCCAGTACTTC
J: TRBJ2-2; D: NA; V: TRBV19; size: NA; CDR3: CASSSGGAGTGELFF; DNA: TGTGCCAGTAGTAGTGGGGGCGCGGGCACCGGGGAGCTGTTTTTT
J: TRBJ1-2; D: NA; V: TRBV11-2; size: NA; CDR3: CASSSTGDYGYTF; DNA: TGTGCCAGCAGCTCGACGGGCGACTATGGCTACACCTTC
J: TRBJ1-1; D: TRBD1; V: TRBV29-1; size: NA; CDR3: CSVVQGAKKNTEAFF; DNA: TGCAGCGTTGTACAGGGGGCGAAGAAGAACACTGAAGCTTTCTTT
J: TRBJ1-2; D: NA; V: TRBV19; size: NA; CDR3: CASSIAQGLLTNYGYTF; DNA: TGTGCCAGTAGTATAGCCCAGGGACTACTGACCAACTATGGCTACACCTTC
J: TRBJ1-5; D: NA; V: TRBV5-6; size: NA; CDR3: CASSRQGQLNQPQHF; DNA: TGTGCCAGCAGCAGGCAGGGGCAGTTAAATCAGCCCCAGCATTTT
J: TRBJ2-7; D: TRBD2; V: TRBV4-1; size: NA; CDR3: CASSQGTSGSPYEQYF; DNA: TGCGCCAGCAGCCAAGGGACTAGCGGGAGCCCCTACGAGCAGTACTTC
J: TRBJ1-5; D: TRBD1; V: TRBV5-8; size: NA; CDR3: CASSPGGQGDLSNQPQHF; DNA: TGTGCCAGCAGCCCCGGGGGACAGGGCGACCTAAGCAATCAGCCCCAGCATTTT
J: TRBJ2-7; D: TRBD1; V: TRBV28; size: NA; CDR3: CASRLQGFTYEQYF; DNA: TGTGCCAGCAGGTTACAGGGGTTTACCTACGAGCAGTACTTC
J: TRBJ1-1; D: NA; V: TRBV18; size: NA; CDR3: CASSLQGLNTEAFF; DNA: TGTGCCAGCTCCCTTCAGGGATTGAACACTGAAGCTTTCTTT
J: TRBJ2-5; D: TRBD2; V: TRBV10-1; size: NA; CDR3: CASSAGGQETQYF; DNA: TGCGCCAGCAGTGCGGGAGGCCAAGAGACCCAGTACTTC
J: TRBJ2-5; D: NA; V: TRBV7-3; size: NA; CDR3: CASSLNWGETQYF; DNA: TGTGCCAGCAGCTTAAATTGGGGAGAGACCCAGTACTTC
J: TRBJ1-1; D: TRBD1; V: TRBV6-1; size: once; CDR3: CASSSTPTGGQAFF; DNA: TGTGCCAGCAGTTCGACCCCTACAGGGGGGCAAGCTTTCTTT
J: TRBJ1-2; D: NA; V: TRBV5-4; size: NA; CDR3: CASSPQGYGYTF; DNA: TGCGCCAGCAGCCCGCAGGGTTATGGCTACACCTTC
J: TRBJ2-1; D: NA; V: TRBV6-1; size: NA; CDR3: CASSEALAGLGPYNEQFF; DNA: TGTGCCAGCAGTGAAGCTTTGGCGGGGCTTGGACCTTACAATGAGCAGTTCTTC
J: TRBJ1-2; D: NA; V: TRBV6-1; size: NA; CDR3: CASSERPGALNYGYTF; DNA: TGTGCCAGCAGTGAAAGACCGGGGGCCTTGAACTATGGCTACACCTTC
J: TRBJ1-5; D: NA; V: TRBV5-1; size: NA; CDR3: CASSLGPGDSNQPQHF; DNA: TGCGCCAGCAGCTTGGGCCCGGGGGATAGCAATCAGCCCCAGCATTTT
J: TRBJ2-5; D: NA; V: TRBV7-2; size: NA; CDR3: CASSLGRARETQYF; DNA: TGTGCCAGCAGCTTAGGCCGGGCTCGGGAGACCCAGTACTTC
J: TRBJ1-6; D: NA; V: TRBV7-2; size: NA; CDR3: CASSLASPGNSPLHF; DNA: TGTGCCAGCAGCTTAGCCTCCCCAGGGAATTCACCCCTCCACTTT
J: TRBJ2-7; D: NA; V: TRBV11-2; size: NA; CDR3: CASSLDRSISYEQYF; DNA: TGTGCCAGCAGCTTAGACAGATCGATCTCCTACGAGCAGTACTTC
J: TRBJ2-7; D: TRBD1; V: TRBV6-1; size: NA; CDR3: CASSVTGTGRGYEQYF; DNA: TGTGCCAGCAGTGTGACCGGGACAGGTAGAGGCTACGAGCAGTACTTC
J: TRBJ1-1; D: TRBD1; V: TRBV2; size: few; CDR3: CASSVETGGTEAFF; DNA: TGTGCCAGCAGTGTCGAGACAGGGGGCACTGAAGCTTTCTTT
J: TRBJ1-3; D: NA; V: TRBV5-1; size: NA; CDR3: CASSLSGIDTIYF; DNA: TGCGCCAGCAGCTTGTCAGGGATCGACACCATATATTTT
J: TRBJ2-2; D: NA; V: TRBV6-1; size: few; CDR3: CASSRWTANTGELFF; DNA: TGTGCCAGCAGCCGGTGGACAGCGAACACCGGGGAGCTGTTTTTT
J: TRBJ1-3; D: NA; V: TRBV19; size: once; CDR3: CASSPVGQSGNTIYF; DNA: TGTGCCAGTAGTCCCGTCGGACAGTCTGGAAACACCATATATTTT
J: TRBJ2-7; D: TRBD1; V: TRBV5-4; size: NA; CDR3: CASSTTGLTYEQYF; DNA: TGTGCCAGCAGCACGACAGGGCTAACTTACGAGCAGTACTTC
J: TRBJ1-2; D: NA; V: TRBV29-1; size: NA; CDR3: CSVGAAYGYTF; DNA: TGCAGCGTTGGGGCAGCCTATGGCTACACCTTC
J: TRBJ2-7; D: NA; V: TRBV19; size: NA; CDR3: CASSPGQTASYEQYF; DNA: TGTGCCAGTAGTCCCGGACAGACAGCGTCCTACGAGCAGTACTTC
J: TRBJ2-5; D: TRBD2; V: TRBV7-6; size: NA; CDR3: CASSFQVGGGPQETQYF; DNA: TGTGCCAGCAGCTTCCAAGTTGGCGGGGGGCCGCAAGAGACCCAGTACTTC
J: TRBJ2-5; D: TRBD2; V: TRBV5-6; size: NA; CDR3: CASSHTAGEETQYF; DNA: TGTGCCAGCAGCCACACGGCGGGGGAGGAGACCCAGTACTTC
J: TRBJ2-7; D: NA; V: TRBV28; size: NA; CDR3: CASSSTGRRPYEQYF; DNA: TGTGCCAGCAGTTCGACAGGTCGGAGGCCCTACGAGCAGTACTTC
J: TRBJ1-1; D: NA; V: TRBV18; size: NA; CDR3: CASSPKANTEAFF; DNA: TGTGCCAGCTCACCTAAGGCGAACACTGAAGCTTTCTTT
J: TRBJ2-1; D: NA; V: TRBV28; size: NA; CDR3: CASSLGPSRVGYYNEQFF; DNA: TGTGCCAGCAGTTTAGGCCCGTCTAGGGTGGGGTACTACAATGAGCAGTTCTTC
J: TRBJ2-1; D: TRBD1; V: TRBV5-1; size: NA; CDR3: CASSLGTGWYNEQFF; DNA: TGCGCCAGCAGCTTGGGGACAGGGTGGTACAATGAGCAGTTCTTC
J: TRBJ1-2; D: NA; V: TRBV19; size: NA; CDR3: CASSMTLGRGNYGYTF; DNA: TGTGCCAGTAGTATGACCCTGGGAAGGGGCAACTATGGCTACACCTTC
J: TRBJ1-1; D: NA; V: TRBV10-3; size: NA; CDR3: CAISASGEGTEAFF; DNA: TGTGCCATCAGTGCATCTGGGGAGGGCACTGAAGCTTTCTTT